The sequence of this TCR beta chain was determined in a study of blood T cell repertoires in COVID-19. At the level of the study: T cells, B-cell-depleted T cells, or PBMCs supplied cDNA or gDNA.

Authors' methods: By means of reference gene primer amplification, nucleated cell counts were estimated. TCRdb's copy holds only in-frame clones and misses some; the assay was immunoSEQ multiplex PCR. V, J and clone size are taken as reported in that table, and D and trimming were inferred from the DNA itself. Among around 200,000 clones, roughly 90% were seen once, and the ten largest hold approximately 10%. V was cut by 1 base and J by 3 bases, with 3 bases left in between. The CDR3 is made up of 12 amino acids. Germline assignment: CDR1 MGHDK and CDR2 SYGVNS. The sequencing input was PBMCs or T cells enriched from blood (not recorded which). The sequence came from a young man with acute COVID-19. This chain joins TRBV25-1 and TRBJ2-5; D is unclear. CDR3 DNA: TGTGCCAGCAGTGAATTTAAAGAGACCCAGTACTTC. As protein: CASSEFKETQYF.